A selection of T cell receptor beta chains follows, all from one sample in a study of blood T cell repertoires in COVID-19. Assay used: immunoSEQ multiplex PCR; TCRdb lists only in-frame clones, some missing. The profile shows 150,000 to 200,000 clones, 70% to 90% of them singletons. The sequenced sample consisted of PBMCs or T cells enriched from blood (not recorded which). The receptors come from a woman aged 40 to 50 in a cohort exposed to, infected with or recovered from COVID-19 (not recorded which). Both conserved end residues are part of each CDR3. The D gene is left open where the match is weak.

v_gene: TRBV28
d_gene: TRBD1
j_gene: TRBJ1-5
CDR3nt: TGTGCCAGCAGTTTATTTCAGGGGGATCAGCCCCAGCATTTT
CDR3aa: CASSLFQGDQPQHF

v_gene: TRBV27
d_gene: -
j_gene: TRBJ1-5
CDR3nt: TGTGCCAGCAGTCCTCAGGGGTGGAACAATCAGCCCCAGCATTTT
CDR3aa: CASSPQGWNNQPQHF

v_gene: TRBV4-1
d_gene: TRBD1
j_gene: TRBJ1-6
CDR3nt: TGCGCCAGCAGCCGGCTACCAAGGACAGGGGGGGATTCACCCCTCCACTTT
CDR3aa: CASSRLPRTGGDSPLHF

v_gene: TRBV27
d_gene: -
j_gene: TRBJ2-3
CDR3nt: TGTGCCAGCAGTTTGGGGCGCACAGATACGCAGTATTTT
CDR3aa: CASSLGRTDTQYF

v_gene: TRBV7-9
d_gene: -
j_gene: TRBJ2-7
CDR3nt: TGTGCCAGCAGCCCGCAAACAGGCCCGACCTACGAGCAGTACTTC
CDR3aa: CASSPQTGPTYEQYF

v_gene: TRBV15
d_gene: -
j_gene: TRBJ1-2
CDR3nt: TGTGCCACCAGCGTATCCAGAACGAACTATGGCTACACCTTC
CDR3aa: CATSVSRTNYGYTF

v_gene: TRBV2
d_gene: -
j_gene: TRBJ2-1
CDR3nt: TGTGCCAGCAGTGTAAGGGGGACACCCACTGGGGAGCAGTTCTTC
CDR3aa: CASSVRGTPTGEQFF

v_gene: TRBV29-1
d_gene: TRBD2
j_gene: TRBJ2-1
CDR3nt: TGCAGCATAATAGCGGGGTCCTACAATGAGCAGTTCTTC
CDR3aa: CSIIAGSYNEQFF

v_gene: TRBV10-3
d_gene: -
j_gene: TRBJ1-2
CDR3nt: TGTGCCATCAGTCCCCCTCCCGACAAAAACTATGGCTACACCTTC
CDR3aa: CAISPPPDKNYGYTF

v_gene: TRBV27
d_gene: TRBD1
j_gene: TRBJ1-1
CDR3nt: TGTGCCAGCAGTATACGAACAGGGGTGAACACTGAAGCTTTCTTT
CDR3aa: CASSIRTGVNTEAFF

v_gene: TRBV11-2
d_gene: TRBD1
j_gene: TRBJ1-1
CDR3nt: TGTGCCAGCAGCCGCATACAGGGGTTCGCTGAAGCTTTCTTT
CDR3aa: CASSRIQGFAEAFF

v_gene: TRBV5-1
d_gene: TRBD2
j_gene: TRBJ2-1
CDR3nt: TGCGCCAGCAGCTTGGCCGGGACTAGCGGGAGAAGTTACTACAATGAGCAGTTCTTC
CDR3aa: CASSLAGTSGRSYYNEQFF